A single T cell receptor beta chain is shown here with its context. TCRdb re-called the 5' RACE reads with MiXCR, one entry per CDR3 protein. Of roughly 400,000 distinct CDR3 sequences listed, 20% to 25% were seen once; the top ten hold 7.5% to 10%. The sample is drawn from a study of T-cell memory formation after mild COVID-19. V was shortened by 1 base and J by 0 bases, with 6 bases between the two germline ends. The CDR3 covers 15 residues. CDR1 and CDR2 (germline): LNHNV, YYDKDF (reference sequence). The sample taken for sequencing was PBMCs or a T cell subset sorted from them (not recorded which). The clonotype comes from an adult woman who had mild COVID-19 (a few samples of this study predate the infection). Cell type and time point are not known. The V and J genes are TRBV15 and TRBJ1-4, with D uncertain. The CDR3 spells CATSRGGATNEKLFF. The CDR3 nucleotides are TGTGCCACCAGCAGAGGAGGTGCAACTAATGAAAAACTGTTTTTT.